This T cell receptor (beta chain) was recorded in a study of blood T cell repertoires in COVID-19 (TCRdb year 2020). Broadly, across the study: Samples from collaborators originated in the United States, Italy and Spain and spanned both the acute and convalescent phases of COVID-19. Deeply sampled blood TCRbeta repertoires from subjects exposed to, actively infected with, or recovered from COVID-19 were included in the dataset. Where available, HLA class I and class II types were obtained from metadata supplied by the sample provider rather than from assay-based typing. The repertoires were released in a freely available public database meant as a resource for research on the immune response to SARS-CoV-2. A de-identified subject ID, COVID-19 status, age in years and sex were almost always included in the sample metadata. Samples came from the ongoing ImmuneRACE study (first 160 participants) plus 1,254 subjects from 6 global collaborators. The prospective study material was composed of cDNA or gDNA derived from T cells, B-cell-depleted T cells, or PBMCs. Study-wide findings and limitations: The amount of clinical and demographic metadata varied by source and participant and was provided uncurated.

Trimming removed 5 bases from V and 8 bases from J, leaving 10 bases between the germline ends. The germline V gene (reference sequence) yields SEHNR for CDR1 and FQNEAQ for CDR2. Measured from the cysteine to the phenylalanine, the CDR3 is 12 residues long. Just the 36-base CDR3 DNA is kept, in frame starting at base 1. Collaborating institutions collected whole blood in K2EDTA tubes following their own protocols. For TCRbeta analysis, collaborator samples were shipped as frozen whole blood, as isolated PBMCs, or as DNA extracted from either sample type. TCRbeta CDR3 regions were amplified from genomic DNA using the immunoSEQ Assay, a bias-controlled multiplex PCR. The study's processing was this. Nucleated cell counts per sample were estimated from amplification of reference gene primers within the assay. Sequence reads were collapsed and filtered to measure the absolute abundance of every unique TCRbeta CDR3 rearrangement. For each sample, productive Simpson clonality was calculated by taking the square root of Simpson's diversity index across productive rearrangements. This immuneACCESS table, as held by TCRdb, lists in-frame sequences with V and J called but not all clones. Of the missing ones, under half trace to an unresolved V gene in checked studies; the others have no known cause. The DNA gave D and trimming, while V, J and clone size come from that table. The sample contains about 87,000 clones, 75% to 90% of them found a single time. Of the sample, about a sixth falls within the top ten clones.

Regarding this clone: No antigen is known for it. No base quality values were provided; no much bigger clone lies one nucleotide off.

The rearranged chain carries TRBV7-9 and TRBJ2-1; no D gene call is confident. The sequence derives from a woman over 75 with active or convalescent COVID-19. Material for sequencing was peripheral blood. The CDR3 loop reads CASSPRRDEQFF. Read as DNA, the sequence is TGTGCCAGCAGCCCACGAAGAGATGAGCAGTTCTTC.